These 28 T cell receptor beta chains came from one sample sequenced in a study of blood T cell repertoires in COVID-19. The assay was immunoSEQ multiplex PCR, and TCRdb's table has in-frame clones only and misses some. The sample has tens of thousands of clones, 79% seen once; the top ten hold approximately 26%. Input material: peripheral blood. All receptors come from a man aged 60 to 69 with active or convalescent COVID-19.

This sequence joins TRBV25-1 and TRBJ2-1, with 9 bases matching TRBD1. Germline loops: CDR1 MGHDK, CDR2 SYGVNS. V was pared by 6 bases and J by 6 bases, with 6 bases of the junction left unmatched. This CDR3 has 14 amino acids. The DNA of the CDR3 is TGTGCCAGCAGCGTACAGGGGGCGATCAATGAGCAGTTCTTC. It is translated as CASSVQGAINEQFF.

This clone occurred once. The chain links TRBV9 to TRBJ2-5; tentatively, D is TRBD2 (6 bases). This CDR3 has 15 residues. Germline CDR1 reads SGDLS; CDR2 reads YYNGEE. V was trimmed by 1 base and J by 0 bases, leaving 10 bases between them. This CDR3 reads CASSVWGEYQETQYF. CDR3 DNA: TGTGCCAGCAGCGTATGGGGGGAGTACCAAGAGACCCAGTACTTC.

V is TRBV28 and J is TRBJ2-3; 10 nucleotides line up with TRBD2. The germline V gene encodes CDR1 MDHEN and CDR2 SYDVKM. The CDR3 is made up of 16 amino acids. Trimming at V came to 4 bases and at J to 6 bases, leaving 10 bases not matched to a gene. The CDR3 DNA is TGTGCCAGCAGTTCGCCTAGCGGGGGCCTATCCGATACGCAGTATTTT. Translating gives CASSSPSGGLSDTQYF. Full variable domain (missing parts from reference TRBV28 and TRBJ2-3): DVKVTQSSRYLVKRTGEKVFLECVQDMDHENMFWYRQDPGLGLRLIYFSYDVKMKEKGDIPEGYSVSREKKERFSLILESASTNQTSMYLCASSSPSGGLSDTQYFGPGTRLTVL.

The genes are TRBV11-1 and TRBJ1-4; 8 nucleotides match TRBD1. CDR3 length: 15 residues. The germline V gene has CDR1 SGHAT and CDR2 FQDESV (reference sequence). Germline trimming cut 5 bases from V and 6 bases from J; bases unmatched to any gene: 8. CDR3 sequence reads: CASSPRTGQDEKLFF. The CDR3 DNA reads TGTGCCAGCAGCCCTAGGACAGGGCAGGATGAAAAACTGTTTTTT.

The chain has TRBV19 and TRBJ2-1; 8 bases line up with TRBD2. The length of the CDR3 is 16 residues. From germline, CDR1 is LNHDA and CDR2 SQIVND (reference sequence). After removal of 3 bases from V and 1 base from J, the junction contained 5 bases not matched to a gene. This chain's CDR3 is CASSIGSGGSYNEQFF. Written as DNA, the CDR3 is TGTGCCAGTAGTATCGGCAGCGGGGGATCCTACAATGAGCAGTTCTTC.

The chain carries TRBV4-3 and TRBJ2-3; D not resolved. CDR1 and CDR2 (germline): LGHNA, YSLEER. Trimming removed 0 bases from V and 0 bases from J, with 10 bases in between. CDR3 length: 16 amino acids. The CDR3 region has the DNA TGCGCCAGCAGCCAAGATCACGGTTTTAGCACAGATACGCAGTATTTT. Its protein product is CASSQDHGFSTDTQYF.

The V gene is TRBV11-3, the J gene TRBJ2-1; TRBD1 matches 8 bases. Per germline, CDR1 SGHNT and CDR2 YENEEA. This CDR3 is 17 amino acids long. Trimming took 2 bases from V and 4 from J; bases not matched to a gene: 10. The CDR3 DNA reads TGTGCCAGCAGCTTACGTTTTCAGGGGGCGCCTTACAATGAGCAGTTCTTC. Translation: CASSLRFQGAPYNEQFF.

This clone was counted between two and nine times. J is TRBJ2-3 and V is TRBV29-1; a weak D match, TRBD1 (6 bases). The germline gives CDR1 SQVTM, CDR2 ANQGSEA. The CDR3 is 14 residues long. V lost 5 bases to trimming and J lost 0 bases, with 12 bases between them. As DNA, the CDR3 is TGCAGCGTTACAGGACAGCTCAGCACAGATACGCAGTATTTT. Protein: CSVTGQLSTDTQYF.

The V gene is TRBV5-1, the J gene TRBJ1-1, with a weak D call TRBD1 (6 bases). CDR1 and CDR2 (germline): SGHRS, YFSETQ. The CDR3 consists of 16 residues. The germline V and J ends were trimmed by 2 bases and 1 base, with 15 bases remaining between them. DNA for the CDR3: TGCGCCAGCAGCTTAGATGCAGGACAGAGGAACACTGAAGCTTTCTTT. Translating gives CASSLDAGQRNTEAFF.

The CDR3 nucleotides read TGCGCCAGCAGCTTGAAAACAAATGGGAACACTGAAGCTTTCTTT. Encoded protein: CASSLKTNGNTEAFF. The gene calls are TRBV5-1 and TRBJ1-1; D gene unclear. V lost 1 base to trimming and J lost 1 base, with 11 bases between them. The CDR3 totals 15 residues. From germline, CDR1 is SGHRS and CDR2 YFSETQ.

The rearrangement links TRBV10-3 to TRBJ2-5, with TRBD1 identical over 8 bases. V lost 4 bases, J lost 0 bases, and 1 base stayed unmatched. Germline V lookup: CDR1 ENHRY, CDR2 SYGVKD. The CDR3 is made up of 14 amino acids. The CDR3 loop reads CAISGQGNQETQYF. The CDR3 nucleotides are TGTGCCATCAGTGGACAGGGGAACCAAGAGACCCAGTACTTC.

This clone was seen more than once but under ten times. The V and J genes are TRBV19 and TRBJ2-3; 7 bases map to TRBD2. Germline trimming cut 5 bases from V and 9 bases from J; bases unmatched to any gene: 11. The CDR3 runs to 14 residues. CDR1 LNHDA and CDR2 SQIVND come from the germline V gene (reference sequence). CDR3 nucleotides: TGTGCCAGTAGTTCGACCTCGAGGGAGGGAACGCAGTATTTT. Amino acids: CASSSTSREGTQYF.

In this sample, this clone turned up once. The chain has TRBV7-2 and TRBJ2-6; possible D gene TRBD2, 8 bases. CDR1 is SGHTA, CDR2 FQGNSA, per germline. Deletions cut 5 bases from V and 3 bases from J, with 14 bases between. The CDR3 runs to 16 residues. The CDR3 bases are TGTGCCAGCAGCGTGACAGGGACTAGTGGGGCCAACGTCCTGACTTTC. The encoded protein is CASSVTGTSGANVLTF.

V gene TRBV24-1 combines with J gene TRBJ2-3, with 8 positions matching TRBD1. V lost 3 bases and J lost 4; bases outside the gene matches: 11. This CDR3 spans 17 amino acids. CDR1 and CDR2 from the germline V gene are KGHDR and SFDVKD. The CDR3 DNA reads as TGTGCCACCAGTGATCCCATAGGACAGGGCCGTGCAGATACGCAGTATTTT. This codes for CATSDPIGQGRADTQYF.

The rearrangement uses TRBV2 and TRBJ2-2, with D perhaps matching TRBD1 (5 bases). Looked up from germline, CDR1 is SNHLY and CDR2 is FYNNEI. This CDR3 is 15 amino acids long. V lost 1 base, J lost 3 bases, and 9 bases lay in between. The CDR3: CASSEEGQHTGELFF. As DNA, the CDR3 is TGTGCCAGCAGTGAAGAAGGACAACACACCGGGGAGCTGTTTTTT.

This clone was counted between two and nine times. This chain links TRBV5-8 with TRBJ2-3; D possibly corresponds to TRBD1 (5 bases). Trimming shortened V by 0 bases and J by 2 bases, and 7 bases separated the two germline ends. This CDR3 is built from 14 residues. The germline V gene encodes CDR1 SGHTS and CDR2 YDEGEE. The CDR3 sequence is CASSLEGNTDTQYF. Here the CDR3 DNA reads TGTGCCAGCAGCTTGGAGGGGAACACAGATACGCAGTATTTT.

The sample holds one count of this clone. This rearrangement joins TRBV5-1 to TRBJ1-3, with 8 bases lining up with TRBD1. V trimming: 4 bases; J trimming: 3 bases; junction bases outside the gene matches: 12. This CDR3 is built from 17 residues. Per the germline V gene, CDR1 is SGHRS and CDR2 is YFSETQ. This CDR3 is CASSPWGQGAGGNTIYF. Here the CDR3 DNA reads TGCGCCAGCAGCCCTTGGGGGCAGGGGGCAGGTGGAAACACCATATATTTT.

This chain links TRBV5-1 with TRBJ2-1, with a tentative D call TRBD1 (6 bases). Trimming shortened V by 4 bases and J by 0 bases, and 11 bases separated the two germline ends. This CDR3 is 15 amino acids long. Germline loops: CDR1 SGHRS, CDR2 YFSETQ. In DNA form, the CDR3 reads TGCGCCAGCAGCCTCCAACAGGGCTCCTACAATGAGCAGTTCTTC. Protein sequence: CASSLQQGSYNEQFF.

This clone was observed a handful of times. The chain combines TRBV19 with TRBJ2-2; TRBD2 aligns across 12 bases. With 4 bases clipped from V and 0 bases from J, the junction kept 6 bases outside the gene matches. There are 18 residues in the CDR3. Germline V CDR1 and CDR2: LNHDA, SQIVND (reference sequence). The DNA for the CDR3 is TGTGCCAGTAGTACGGGACTAGCGGGCCACGCGAACACCGGGGAGCTGTTTTTT. Translated, it gives CASSTGLAGHANTGELFF.

The chain joins TRBV7-2 to TRBJ2-6; 7 bases line up with TRBD1. The germline V gene encodes CDR1 SGHTA and CDR2 FQGNSA. V shed 6 bases, J shed 4 bases, and the junction held 6 bases outside the gene matches. The CDR3 is made up of 15 amino acids. CDR3 protein: CASRLGTAGANVLTF. In DNA, the CDR3 is TGTGCCAGCAGACTTGGGACAGCCGGGGCCAACGTCCTGACTTTC.

The chain couples TRBV2 to TRBJ2-7; D remains ambiguous. Trimming stripped 4 bases from V and 4 bases from J, with 8 bases between. The germline CDR1 and CDR2 sequences are SNHLY and FYNNEI. This CDR3 has 12 amino acids. Written as DNA, the CDR3 is TGTGCCAGCAGTGGGTCCAGTTACGAGCAGTACTTC. Translating it yields CASSGSSYEQYF.

The chain recombines TRBV14 with TRBJ2-3; 7 bases agree with TRBD2. This CDR3 comprises 14 residues. Germline loops: CDR1 SGHDN, CDR2 FVKESK. Trimming cost V 4 bases and J 3 bases; bases outside gene matches: 4. Here the CDR3 reads CASSRGTTTDTQYF. CDR3 in DNA: TGTGCCAGCAGCCGTGGGACTACTACAGATACGCAGTATTTT.

V is TRBV5-4 and J is TRBJ2-3; 13 positions agree with TRBD2. J gave up 4 bases and V 5 bases, and 4 bases lay outside the gene matches. The CDR3 contains 15 residues. Looked up from germline, CDR1 is SGHNT and CDR2 is YYREEE (reference sequence). As DNA, the CDR3 is TGTGCCAGCAGACTAGCGGGGGGGCTCTCAGATACGCAGTATTTT. Amino acid sequence: CASRLAGGLSDTQYF.

This clone was counted once. The V gene is TRBV6-5, the J gene TRBJ2-1, with D tentatively TRBD1 (6 bases). Germline assignment: CDR1 MNHEY and CDR2 SVGAGI. CDR3 length: 16 amino acids. Trimming pared 2 bases from V and 3 bases from J, leaving 14 bases between. CDR3 in amino acids: CASSYDRLWGYNEQFF. Here the CDR3 DNA reads TGTGCCAGCAGTTACGACAGGCTTTGGGGCTACAATGAGCAGTTCTTC.

The rearrangement joins TRBV10-1 to TRBJ1-5; tentatively, D is TRBD1 (6 bases). The V end was cut by 6 bases, the J end by 5 bases, with 32 bases between. In germline, CDR1 is WNHNN, CDR2 SYGVQD (reference sequence). CDR3 length equals 20 residues. CDR3 coding DNA: TGCGCCAGCAGCTATGGAAGGCTACAGGTGAGGGGGTTAAACGATCAGCCCCAGCATTTT. This translates into CASSYGRLQVRGLNDQPQHF.

V gene TRBV5-6 combines with J gene TRBJ1-1; no clear D gene. CDR3 length: 12 residues. Germline assignment: CDR1 SGHDT and CDR2 YYEEEE. V was trimmed by 2 bases and J by 1 base, leaving 3 bases between them. CDR3 protein: CASSFQNTEAFF. The CDR3 coding sequence is TGTGCCAGCAGCTTTCAGAACACTGAAGCTTTCTTT.

The V gene is TRBV28, the J gene TRBJ1-3; 9 bases fit TRBD1. After removal of 7 bases from V and 4 bases from J, the junction contained 8 bases not matched to a gene. CDR1 is MDHEN and CDR2 is SYDVKM in the germline V gene. There are 15 residues in the CDR3. The CDR3 protein is CASIHSDRGGNTIYF. For the CDR3, the DNA is TGTGCCAGCATTCATTCGGACAGGGGCGGAAACACCATATATTTT.

This chain uses TRBV6-4 with TRBJ2-7, with 8 bases fitting TRBD2. This CDR3 is built from 14 residues. Germline CDR1 MRHNA, CDR2 SNTAGT. The ends lost 6 bases at V and 3 bases at J; junction bases unmatched: 7. DNA of the CDR3: TGTGCCAGCAGCTCCAAGCGGGGGATCTACGAGCAGTACTTC. Protein product: CASSSKRGIYEQYF.